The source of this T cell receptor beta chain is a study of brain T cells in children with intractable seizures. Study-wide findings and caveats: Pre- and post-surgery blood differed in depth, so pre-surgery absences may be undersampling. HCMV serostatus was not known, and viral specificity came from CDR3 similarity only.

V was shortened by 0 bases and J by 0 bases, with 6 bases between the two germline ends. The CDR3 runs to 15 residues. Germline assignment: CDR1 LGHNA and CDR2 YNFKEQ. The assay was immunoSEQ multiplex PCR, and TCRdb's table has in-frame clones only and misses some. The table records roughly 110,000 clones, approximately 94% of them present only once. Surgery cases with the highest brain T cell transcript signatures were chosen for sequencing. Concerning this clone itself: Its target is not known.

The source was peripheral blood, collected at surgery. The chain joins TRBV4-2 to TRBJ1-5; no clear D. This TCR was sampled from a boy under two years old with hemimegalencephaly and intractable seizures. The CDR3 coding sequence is TGTGCCAGCAGCCAAGATCACGGTAGCAATCAGCCCCAGCATTTT. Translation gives CASSQDHGSNQPQHF.